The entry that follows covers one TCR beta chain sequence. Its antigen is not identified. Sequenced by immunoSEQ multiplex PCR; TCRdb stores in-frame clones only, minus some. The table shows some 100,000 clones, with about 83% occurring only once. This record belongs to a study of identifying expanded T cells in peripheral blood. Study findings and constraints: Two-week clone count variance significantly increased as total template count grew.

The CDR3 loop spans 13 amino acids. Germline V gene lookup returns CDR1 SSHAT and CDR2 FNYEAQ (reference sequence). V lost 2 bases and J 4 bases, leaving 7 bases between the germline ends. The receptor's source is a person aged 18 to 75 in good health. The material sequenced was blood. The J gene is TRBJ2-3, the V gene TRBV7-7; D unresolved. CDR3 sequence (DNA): TGTGCCAGCAGCTTACACCCATCAGATACGCAGTATTTT. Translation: CASSLHPSDTQYF.